The 11 T cell receptor beta chains listed next were all sequenced from one sample in a study of blood T cell repertoires in COVID-19. The repertoire was sequenced with immunoSEQ multiplex PCR; TCRdb's copy has only in-frame clones and lacks some. This sample has roughly 230,000 clones, with approximately 86% found just once. Sequenced sample: peripheral blood. These receptors came from a human donor in a cohort sampled during active COVID-19.

This chain links TRBV2 with TRBJ2-5; D is perhaps TRBD1 (6 bases). V was trimmed by 5 bases and J by 1 base, leaving 11 bases between them. Germline V lookup: CDR1 SNHLY, CDR2 FYNNEI. The CDR3 covers 14 residues. CDR3 nucleotides: TGTGCCAGCAGTACACAGGGTATCCAAGAGACCCAGTACTTC. Its translation: CASSTQGIQETQYF.

The chain combines TRBV9 with TRBJ1-1; D perhaps matches TRBD1 (6 bases). Germline lookup yields CDR1 SGDLS and CDR2 YYNGEE. This CDR3 has 16 amino acids. V dropped 0 bases and J dropped 3 bases, with 15 bases sitting between them. The CDR3 loop reads CASSVGQGQGDTEAFF. CDR3 sequence (DNA): TGTGCCAGCAGCGTAGGGCAGGGGCAAGGGGACACTGAAGCTTTCTTT.

The chain is built from TRBV7-2 and TRBJ1-2, with D hard to call. Germline CDR1 reads SGHTA; CDR2 reads FQGNSA. CDR3 size: 12 residues. Trimming pared 5 bases from V and 7 bases from J, leaving 11 bases between. In DNA, the CDR3 is TGTGCCAGCAGCCCCGGGGTTCTTGGCTACACCTTC. It codes for CASSPGVLGYTF.

The chain recombines TRBV10-2 with TRBJ2-5; TRBD2 matches at 10 bases. J gave up 4 bases and V 6 bases, and 11 bases lay outside the gene matches. This CDR3 region has 16 residues. CDR1 and CDR2 (germline): WSHSY, SAAADI. The CDR3 nucleotides are TGCGCCAGCAGGGTCCCTATAGCGGGGGGCGGAGAGACCCAGTACTTC. It encodes CASRVPIAGGGETQYF.

The chain couples TRBV12-3 or TRBV12-4 to TRBJ2-1; D is undetermined. The CDR3 totals 12 residues. V was trimmed by 6 bases and J by 9 bases, leaving 12 bases between them. CDR3 sequence: CASSPTRSEQFF. CDR3 bases: TGTGCCAGCAGCCCTACGCGGAGTGAGCAGTTCTTC.

This chain joins TRBV7-9 and TRBJ1-5; TRBD1 matches at 9 bases. This CDR3 spans 14 amino acids. CDR1 and CDR2 (germline): SEHNR, FQNEAQ (reference sequence). The V gene end was trimmed by 1 base and the J gene end by 5 bases; junction bases not matched to a gene: 0. CDR3 nucleotide sequence: TGTGCCAGCAGCTTAGGGACAGGGGATCAGCCCCAGCATTTT. Encoded protein: CASSLGTGDQPQHF.

V usage is TRBV30 and J usage is TRBJ1-1; 8 nucleotides match TRBD1. This CDR3 has 12 amino acids. V lost 4 bases to trimming and J lost 5 bases; unmatched junction nucleotides: 3. Germline loops: CDR1 GTSNPN, CDR2 SVGIG (reference sequence). Here the CDR3 reads CAWNTGGTEAFF. The CDR3 bases are TGTGCCTGGAATACAGGGGGGACTGAAGCTTTCTTT.

For the CDR3, the DNA is TGTGCCAGCAGTTACTCTTTGAGAGGGAGAGGAAACACCATATATTTT. This gives the protein CASSYSLRGRGNTIYF. This chain connects TRBV6-5 to TRBJ1-3, with unresolved D. Per germline, CDR1 MNHEY and CDR2 SVGAGI. V was clipped by 0 bases and J by 4 bases, with 13 bases between them. This CDR3 region has 16 residues.

J is TRBJ2-7 and V is TRBV20-1; 8 nucleotides line up with TRBD1. The CDR3 length is 13 residues. The V gene's germline CDR1 is DFQATT and CDR2 SNEGSKA (reference sequence). The trim removed 3 bases at V and 5 bases at J, leaving 6 bases unmatched. This CDR3 reads CSASQGAADEQYF. CDR3 nucleotides: TGCAGTGCTAGTCAGGGGGCCGCAGACGAGCAGTACTTC.

V usage is TRBV24-1 and J usage is TRBJ2-6, with D uncertain. Trimming cost V 6 bases and J 2 bases, with 4 bases left between them. Germline lookup yields CDR1 KGHDR and CDR2 SFDVKD. CDR3 length: 13 residues. For the CDR3, the DNA is TGTGCCACCAGTCTTCCTGGGGCCAACGTCCTGACTTTC. It codes for CATSLPGANVLTF.

The chain recombines TRBV7-9 with TRBJ1-1; no firm D call. Germline V gene data show CDR1 as SEHNR and CDR2 as FQNEAQ (reference sequence). The CDR3 is 15 amino acids. V gave up 3 bases and J gave up 2 bases, with 13 bases separating them. The CDR3 spells CASSFLEGYNTEAFF. The CDR3 bases are TGTGCCAGCAGCTTTCTGGAGGGTTACAACACTGAAGCTTTCTTT.